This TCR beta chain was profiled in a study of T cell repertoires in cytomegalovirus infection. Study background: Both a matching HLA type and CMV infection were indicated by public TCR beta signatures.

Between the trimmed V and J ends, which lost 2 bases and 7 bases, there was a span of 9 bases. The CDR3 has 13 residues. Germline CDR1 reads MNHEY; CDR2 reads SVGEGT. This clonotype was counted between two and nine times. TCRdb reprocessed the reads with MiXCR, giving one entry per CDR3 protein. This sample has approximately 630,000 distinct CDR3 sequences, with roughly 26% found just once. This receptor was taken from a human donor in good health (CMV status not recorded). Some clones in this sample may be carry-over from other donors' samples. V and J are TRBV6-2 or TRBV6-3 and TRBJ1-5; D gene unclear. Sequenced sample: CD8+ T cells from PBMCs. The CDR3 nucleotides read TGTGCCAGCAGTTACCCAATGTCCCAGCCCCAGCATTTT. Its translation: CASSYPMSQPQHF.